Below are 22 T cell receptor beta chains sequenced from a single sample in a study of T cell responses to AZD1222 COVID-19 vaccine. Assay used: immunoSEQ multiplex PCR; TCRdb lists only in-frame clones, some missing. The sample has roughly 100,000 clones, 90% seen once. The sequences come from peripheral blood, collected on day 0 of AZD1222 vaccination. The receptors stem from an adult in good health.

J is TRBJ1-1 and V is TRBV19; D may be TRBD1 (5 bases). Germline CDR1 and CDR2: LNHDA and SQIVND (reference sequence). V was pared by 8 bases and J by 4 bases, with 11 bases between. The CDR3 loop spans 12 amino acids. As DNA, the CDR3 is TGTGCCAGTCGGGACGGCCTCACTGAAGCTTTCTTT. It is translated as CASRDGLTEAFF.

The chain is built from TRBV2 and TRBJ1-5, with 8 nucleotides matching TRBD1. The CDR3 contains 16 residues. Germline V CDR1 and CDR2: SNHLY, FYNNEI. The V gene end was trimmed by 6 bases and the J gene end by 4 bases; junction bases not matched to a gene: 11. This CDR3 is CASSEKRTGLNQPQHF. The CDR3 nucleotides are TGTGCCAGCAGCGAAAAACGGACAGGGCTGAATCAGCCCCAGCATTTT.

This clone came up once. The chain uses TRBV20-1 and TRBJ2-7; tentative D call: TRBD2 (5 bases). Trimming removed 3 bases from V and 3 bases from J, with 9 bases in between. The germline V gene has CDR1 DFQATT and CDR2 SNEGSKA (reference sequence). CDR3 length: 12 residues. The CDR3 loop is CSASHRGYEQYF. In DNA, the CDR3 is TGCAGTGCTAGTCATCGGGGCTACGAGCAGTACTTC.

This clone was recorded a few times. V is TRBV5-1 and J is TRBJ2-3, with 7 bases that match TRBD2. V trimming: 5 bases; J trimming: 0 bases; junction bases outside the gene matches: 3. Looked up from germline, CDR1 is SGHRS and CDR2 is YFSETQ. This CDR3 spans 14 amino acids. For the CDR3, the DNA is TGCGCCAGCAGAGGAGCGGGGAGCACAGATACGCAGTATTTT. Translated: CASRGAGSTDTQYF.

The rearrangement uses TRBV6-5 and TRBJ1-2; tentatively, D is TRBD1 (6 bases). V gave up 11 bases and J gave up 5 bases, with 15 bases separating them. Germline V gives CDR1 MNHEY, CDR2 SVGAGI. The length of the CDR3 is 12 residues. The CDR3 DNA reads TGTGCCGGTGACGCAGGGGCGTATGGCTACACCTTC. Its protein product is CAGDAGAYGYTF.

This chain links TRBV6-1 with TRBJ2-2; 7 bases fit TRBD2. Per the germline V gene, CDR1 is MNHNS and CDR2 is SASEGT. After removal of 3 bases from V and 4 bases from J, the junction contained 8 bases not matched to a gene. The CDR3 sequence is 16 residues long. The CDR3 nucleotides are TGTGCCAGCAGTGAGGGGGGGGATATGTTCACCGGGGAGCTGTTTTTT. It yields the protein CASSEGGDMFTGELFF.

The chain links TRBV6-1 to TRBJ1-2; 7 bases match TRBD1. V gave up 2 bases and J gave up 6 bases; unmatched junction bases: 3. The CDR3 consists of 13 residues. The germline V gene encodes CDR1 MNHNS and CDR2 SASEGT. DNA for the CDR3: TGTGCCAGCAGTGAACGTGGGACAGATGGCTACACCTTC. It translates to CASSERGTDGYTF.

This clone was seen a few times. The V and J genes are TRBV3-1 (or the pseudogene TRBV3-2) and TRBJ1-1; D remains ambiguous. The V gene lost 5 bases and the J gene lost 0 bases, with 4 bases spanning the gap. The CDR3 sequence is 12 residues long. The germline V gene encodes CDR1 LGHDT and CDR2 YNNKEL (reference sequence). CDR3 in amino acids: CASSKMNTEAFF. The CDR3 DNA reads as TGTGCCAGCAGCAAGATGAACACTGAAGCTTTCTTT.

The J gene is TRBJ2-3, the V gene TRBV13, with D possibly TRBD2 on 6 matching bases. Trimming took 3 bases from V and 2 from J, leaving 18 bases between them. The CDR3 is 17 amino acids. CDR1 PRHDT and CDR2 FYEKMQ come from the germline V gene (reference sequence). The CDR3 region is CASSFRRGGSYTDTQYF. The CDR3 DNA reads as TGTGCCAGCAGCTTTAGGAGGGGAGGATCTTACACAGATACGCAGTATTTT.

The rearrangement links TRBV27 to TRBJ1-2, with 8 bases matching TRBD1. Germline V gene lookup returns CDR1 MNHEY and CDR2 SMNVEV (reference sequence). V trimming: 6 bases; J trimming: 6 bases; junction bases outside the gene matches: 3. This CDR3 spans 12 amino acids. The CDR3 reads CASSPTGDGYTF. CDR3 in DNA: TGTGCCAGCAGCCCGACAGGGGATGGCTACACCTTC.

V is TRBV2 and J is TRBJ1-2; TRBD1 aligns across 8 bases. J gave up 6 bases and V 8 bases, and 14 bases lay outside the gene matches. Germline CDR1 and CDR2: SNHLY and FYNNEI. The CDR3 sequence is 15 residues long. CDR3 amino acids: CASWQGAQSRNGYTF. The DNA of the CDR3 is TGTGCCAGCTGGCAGGGGGCTCAATCCCGGAATGGCTACACCTTC.

The rearrangement uses TRBV18 and TRBJ2-6; tentative D call: TRBD1 (5 bases). The germline CDR1 and CDR2 sequences are KGHSH and LQKENI. The CDR3 runs to 15 residues. V gave up 5 bases and J gave up 4 bases, with 12 bases separating them. CDR3 in DNA: TGTGCCAGCTCATCGCAGGGCTCCGGGGCCAACGTCCTGACTTTC. Residues: CASSSQGSGANVLTF.

The rearrangement uses TRBV19 and TRBJ2-2; TRBD1 might be the D (7 bases). Germline CDR1 is LNHDA and CDR2 is SQIVND (reference sequence). CDR3 length: 14 amino acids. V gave up 3 bases and J gave up 6 bases, with 11 bases separating them. The CDR3 bases are TGTGCCAGTAGTATTACCAGGGGGGCCGGGGAGCTGTTTTTT. As protein: CASSITRGAGELFF.

The V gene is TRBV27, the J gene TRBJ2-3, with D tentatively TRBD2 (5 bases). Trimming pared 3 bases from V and 0 bases from J, leaving 13 bases between. The CDR3 sequence is 16 residues long. In germline, CDR1 is MNHEY, CDR2 SMNVEV (reference sequence). In DNA, the CDR3 is TGTGCCAGCAGTTTCGTGGCGGGCCGGAGCACAGATACGCAGTATTTT. Its translation is CASSFVAGRSTDTQYF.

This chain uses TRBV6-1 with TRBJ1-1, with a tentative D call TRBD1 (5 bases). CDR1 and CDR2 (germline): MNHNS, SASEGT. The CDR3 loop spans 16 amino acids. The ends were cut back, 2 bases at V and 1 base at J, with 14 bases in the middle. CDR3 nucleotide sequence: TGTGCCAGCAGTGAAACGCCCCTAACAGGGAACACTGAAGCTTTCTTT. Translation gives CASSETPLTGNTEAFF.

The chain links TRBV7-2 to TRBJ2-5; D may correspond to TRBD1 or TRBD2 (5 bases each). CDR1 and CDR2 (germline): SGHTA, FQGNSA. The CDR3 is made up of 14 amino acids. Trimming pared 4 bases from V and 3 bases from J, leaving 12 bases between. The chain's CDR3 is CASSWTGLEETQYF. The CDR3 DNA reads TGTGCCAGCAGCTGGACGGGGCTCGAAGAGACCCAGTACTTC. The full variable domain, rest sourced from reference TRBV7-2 and TRBJ2-5, is GAGVSQSPSNKVTEKGKDVELRCDPISGHTALYWYRQSLGQGLEFLIYFQGNSAPDKSGLPSDRFSAERTGGSVSTLTIQRTQQEDSAVYLCASSWTGLEETQYFGPGTRLLVL.

Remarks on this clone: Within the sample, other DNA sequences also encode this same CDR3. This chain uses TRBV28 with TRBJ1-1; D remains unclear. This CDR3 region has 11 residues. The V end was cut by 3 bases, the J end by 5 bases, with 4 bases between. Per germline, CDR1 MDHEN and CDR2 SYDVKM. In DNA form, the CDR3 reads TGTGCCAGCAGTTTGGGTACTGAAGCTTTCTTT. Translating gives CASSLGTEAFF. The full variable domain, its missing parts supplied by reference TRBV28 and TRBJ1-1, is DVKVTQSSRYLVKRTGEKVFLECVQDMDHENMFWYRQDPGLGLRLIYFSYDVKMKEKGDIPEGYSVSREKKERFSLILESASTNQTSMYLCASSLGTEAFFGQGTRLTVV.

The chain combines TRBV27 with TRBJ2-7; 8 bases match TRBD1. Germline CDR1 reads MNHEY; CDR2 reads SMNVEV (reference sequence). The CDR3 is made up of 14 amino acids. The ends lost 6 bases at V and 3 bases at J; junction bases unmatched: 7. CDR3 DNA: TGTGCCAGCAGGGAACAGGGGGGAGTCTACGAGCAGTACTTC. Translation gives CASREQGGVYEQYF.

V gene TRBV9 combines with J gene TRBJ1-1, with D possibly matching TRBD1 (6 bases). The CDR3 is made up of 13 amino acids. Trimming cost V 2 bases and J 3 bases, with 8 bases left between them. Germline V CDR1 and CDR2: SGDLS, YYNGEE. This CDR3 is CASSVHRDTEAFF. The CDR3 DNA sequence: TGTGCCAGCAGCGTCCACAGGGACACTGAAGCTTTCTTT.

In DNA form, the CDR3 reads TGCAGCGTTGAATTTTTGGGACTGAACACTGAAGCTTTCTTT. As protein: CSVEFLGLNTEAFF. The rearrangement joins TRBV29-1 to TRBJ1-1; possibly TRBD1 for D (5 bases). Looked up from germline, CDR1 is SQVTM and CDR2 is ANQGSEA. The ends were cut back, 2 bases at V and 0 bases at J, with 10 bases in the middle. The CDR3 runs to 14 residues.

The CDR3 nucleotides read TGTGCCAGCAGGGAATGGACAGGAACCTCTTACGAGCAGTACTTC. It yields the protein CASREWTGTSYEQYF. The chain links TRBV2 to TRBJ2-7, with 7 nucleotides matching TRBD1. CDR1 and CDR2 (germline): SNHLY, FYNNEI. The CDR3 length is 15 residues. V shed 6 bases, J shed 4 bases, and the junction held 12 bases outside the gene matches.

The chain is built from TRBV6-1 and TRBJ1-1; D is undetermined. Germline values: CDR1 MNHNS, CDR2 SASEGT. This CDR3 spans 13 amino acids. The ends were cut back, 2 bases at V and 2 bases at J, with 6 bases in the middle. DNA of the CDR3: TGTGCCAGCAGTGAACAGATAAACACTGAAGCTTTCTTT. Amino acids: CASSEQINTEAFF.